The present T cell receptor (beta chain) was sequenced within a study of spatial heterogeneity in lung cancer. Study information: There were consistently more beta-chain sequences detected than alpha-chain sequences.

A unique molecular identifier was attached to every TCR cDNA molecule. MiXCR, run by TCRdb on the 5' RACE reads, gives a single entry per CDR3 protein. This sample has about 38,000 distinct CDR3 sequences; around 7.2% occur once, and the top ten carry under 30%. The time point was: sample taken at primary tumor resection. No cell sorting; template was whole RNA from tumor, lung tissue or PBMC. Untreated early-stage non-small cell lung cancer patients, around 70 in total, were the donors. The V end lost 0 bases, the J end lost 6 bases, and 13 bases lay between the germline ends. This CDR3 has 15 amino acids. In germline, CDR1 is SGDLS, CDR2 YYNGEE.

This clonotype originated in a male donor with early-stage non-small cell lung cancer. The rearrangement joins TRBV9 to TRBJ2-1; a weak D match, TRBD2 (5 bases). The sample here was PBMCs, taken at surgery. In nucleotides, the CDR3 is TGTGCCAGCAGCGTAGACGGGAAAGGCCTCAATGAGCAGTTCTTC. Translating gives CASSVDGKGLNEQFF. Supplemented by reference TRBV9 and TRBJ2-1, the full variable domain reads DSGVTQTPKHLITATGQRVTLRCSPRSGDLSVYWYQQSLDQGLQFLIQYYNGEERAKGNILERFSAQQFPDLHSELNLSSLELGDSALYFCASSVDGKGLNEQFFGPGTRLTVL.